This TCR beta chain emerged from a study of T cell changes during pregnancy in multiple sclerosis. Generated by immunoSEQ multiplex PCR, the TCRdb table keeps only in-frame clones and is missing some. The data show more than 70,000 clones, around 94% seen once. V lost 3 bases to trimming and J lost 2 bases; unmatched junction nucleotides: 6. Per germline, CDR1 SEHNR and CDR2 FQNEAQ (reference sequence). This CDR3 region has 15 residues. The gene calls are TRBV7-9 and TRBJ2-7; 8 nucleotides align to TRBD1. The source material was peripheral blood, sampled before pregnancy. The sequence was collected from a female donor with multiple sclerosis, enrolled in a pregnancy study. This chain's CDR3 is CASSLGDRPTYEQYF. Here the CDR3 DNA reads TGTGCCAGCAGCTTGGGGGACAGGCCCACCTACGAGCAGTACTTC.